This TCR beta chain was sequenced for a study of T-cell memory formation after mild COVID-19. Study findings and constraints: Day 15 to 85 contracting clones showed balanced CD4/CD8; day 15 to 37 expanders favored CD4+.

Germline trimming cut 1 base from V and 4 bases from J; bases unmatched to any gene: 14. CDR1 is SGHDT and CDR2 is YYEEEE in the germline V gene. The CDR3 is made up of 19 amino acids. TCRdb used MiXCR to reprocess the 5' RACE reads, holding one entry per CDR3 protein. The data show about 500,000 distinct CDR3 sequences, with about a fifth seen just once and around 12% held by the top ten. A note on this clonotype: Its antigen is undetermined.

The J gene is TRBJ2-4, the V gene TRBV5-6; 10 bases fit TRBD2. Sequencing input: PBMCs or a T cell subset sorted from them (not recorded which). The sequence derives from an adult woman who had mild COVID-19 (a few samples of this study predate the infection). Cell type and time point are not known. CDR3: CASSLFLAGGPRGKNIQYF. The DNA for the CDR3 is TGTGCCAGCAGCTTGTTTTTAGCGGGAGGTCCGCGGGGGAAAAACATTCAGTACTTC.